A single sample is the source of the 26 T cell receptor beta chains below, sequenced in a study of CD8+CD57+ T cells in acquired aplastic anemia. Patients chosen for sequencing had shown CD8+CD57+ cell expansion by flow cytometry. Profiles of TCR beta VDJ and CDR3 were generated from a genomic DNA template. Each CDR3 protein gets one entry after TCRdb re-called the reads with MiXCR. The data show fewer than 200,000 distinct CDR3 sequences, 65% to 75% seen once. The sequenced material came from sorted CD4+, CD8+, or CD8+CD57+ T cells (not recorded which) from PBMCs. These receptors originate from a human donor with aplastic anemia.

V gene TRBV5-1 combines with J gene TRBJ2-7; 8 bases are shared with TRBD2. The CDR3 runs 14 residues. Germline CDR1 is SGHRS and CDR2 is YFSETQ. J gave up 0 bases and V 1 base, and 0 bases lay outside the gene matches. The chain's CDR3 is CASSLSGSSYEQYF. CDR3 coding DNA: TGCGCCAGCAGCTTGAGCGGGAGCTCCTACGAGCAGTACTTC.

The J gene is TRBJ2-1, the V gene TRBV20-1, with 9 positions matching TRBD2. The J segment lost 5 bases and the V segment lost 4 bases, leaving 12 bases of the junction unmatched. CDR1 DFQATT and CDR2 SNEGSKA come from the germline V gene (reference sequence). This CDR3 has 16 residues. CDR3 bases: TGCAGTGCTATCGTGATGGGACTAGCCGTCCACAATGAGCAGTTCTTC. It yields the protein CSAIVMGLAVHNEQFF.

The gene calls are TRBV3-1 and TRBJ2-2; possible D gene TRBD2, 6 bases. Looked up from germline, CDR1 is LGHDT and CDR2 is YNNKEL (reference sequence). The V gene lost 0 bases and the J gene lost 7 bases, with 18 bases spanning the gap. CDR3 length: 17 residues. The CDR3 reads CASSQDIGTSWGGELFF. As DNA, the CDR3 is TGTGCCAGCAGCCAAGATATCGGGACTTCCTGGGGCGGGGAGCTGTTTTTT.

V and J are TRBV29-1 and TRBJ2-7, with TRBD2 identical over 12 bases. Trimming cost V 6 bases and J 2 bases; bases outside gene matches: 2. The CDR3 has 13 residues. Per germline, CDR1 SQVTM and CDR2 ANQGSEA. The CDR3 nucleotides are TGCAGCGTGCTAGCGGGGGGGACCTACGAGCAGTACTTC. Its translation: CSVLAGGTYEQYF.

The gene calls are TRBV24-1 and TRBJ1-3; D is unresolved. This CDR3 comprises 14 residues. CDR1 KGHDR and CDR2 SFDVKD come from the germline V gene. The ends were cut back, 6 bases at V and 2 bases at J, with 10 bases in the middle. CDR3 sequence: CATSPHSPGNTIYF. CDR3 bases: TGTGCCACCAGTCCCCACAGTCCTGGAAACACCATATATTTT.

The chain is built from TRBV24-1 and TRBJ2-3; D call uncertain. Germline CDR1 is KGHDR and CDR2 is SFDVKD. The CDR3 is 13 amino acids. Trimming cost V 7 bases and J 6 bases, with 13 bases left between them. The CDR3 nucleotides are TGTGCCACCAGAGCCCGATTTACGGATACGCAGTATTTT. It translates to CATRARFTDTQYF.

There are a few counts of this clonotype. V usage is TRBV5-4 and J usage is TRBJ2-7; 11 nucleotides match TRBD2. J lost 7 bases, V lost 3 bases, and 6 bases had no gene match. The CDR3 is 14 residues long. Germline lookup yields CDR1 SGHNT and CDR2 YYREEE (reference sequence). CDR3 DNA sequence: TGTGCCAGCAGCTCCCGGACTAGCGGGTCTGAGCAGTACTTC. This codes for CASSSRTSGSEQYF. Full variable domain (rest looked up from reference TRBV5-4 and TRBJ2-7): ETGVTQSPTHLIKTRGQQVTLRCSSQSGHNTVSWYQQALGQGPQFIFQYYREEENGRGNFPPRFSGLQFPNYSSELNVNALELDDSALYLCASSSRTSGSEQYFGPGTRLTVT.

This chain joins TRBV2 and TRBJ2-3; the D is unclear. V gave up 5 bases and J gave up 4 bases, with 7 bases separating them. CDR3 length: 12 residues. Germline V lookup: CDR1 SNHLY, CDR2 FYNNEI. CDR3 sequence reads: CASSNSPDTQYF. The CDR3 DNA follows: TGTGCCAGCAGTAATAGTCCAGATACGCAGTATTTT.

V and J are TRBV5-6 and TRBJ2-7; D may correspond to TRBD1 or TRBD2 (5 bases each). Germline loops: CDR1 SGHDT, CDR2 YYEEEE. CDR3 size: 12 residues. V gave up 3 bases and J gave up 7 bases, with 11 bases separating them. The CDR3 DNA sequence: TGTGCCAGCAGCTCAGGGCGAGGGGAGCAGTACTTC. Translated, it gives CASSSGRGEQYF.

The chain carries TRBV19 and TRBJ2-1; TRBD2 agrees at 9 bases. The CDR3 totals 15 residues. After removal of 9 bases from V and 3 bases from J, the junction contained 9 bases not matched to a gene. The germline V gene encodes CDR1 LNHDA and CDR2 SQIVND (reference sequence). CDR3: CASRFSGRYYNEQFF. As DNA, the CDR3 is TGTGCCAGCCGATTCAGCGGGAGGTACTACAATGAGCAGTTCTTC.

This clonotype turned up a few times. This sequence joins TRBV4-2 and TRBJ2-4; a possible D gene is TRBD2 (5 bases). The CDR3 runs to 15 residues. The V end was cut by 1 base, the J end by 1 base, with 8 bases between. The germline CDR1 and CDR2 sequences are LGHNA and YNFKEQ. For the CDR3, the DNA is TGTGCCAGCAGCCAAGTTGAGGGTGCCAAAAACATTCAGTACTTC. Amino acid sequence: CASSQVEGAKNIQYF.

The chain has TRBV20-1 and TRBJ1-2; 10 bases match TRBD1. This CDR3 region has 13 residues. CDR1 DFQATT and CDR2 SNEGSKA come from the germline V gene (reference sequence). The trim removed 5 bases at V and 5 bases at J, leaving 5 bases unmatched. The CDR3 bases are TGCAGTGCTGAGGGACAGGGGAGGTATGGCTACACCTTC. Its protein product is CSAEGQGRYGYTF.

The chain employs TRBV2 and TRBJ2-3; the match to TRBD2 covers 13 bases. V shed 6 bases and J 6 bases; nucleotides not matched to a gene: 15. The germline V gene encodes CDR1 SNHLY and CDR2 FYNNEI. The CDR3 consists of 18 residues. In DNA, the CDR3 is TGTGCCAGCAGCGGAACTCTACTAGCGGGGGGGCTTTATGATACGCAGTATTTT. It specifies CASSGTLLAGGLYDTQYF.

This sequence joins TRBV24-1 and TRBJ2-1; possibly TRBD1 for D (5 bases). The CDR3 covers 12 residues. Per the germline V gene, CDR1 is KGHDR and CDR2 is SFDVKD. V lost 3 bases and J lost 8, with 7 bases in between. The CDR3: CATSDQGDEQFF. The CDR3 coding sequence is TGTGCCACCAGTGATCAAGGGGATGAGCAGTTCTTC.

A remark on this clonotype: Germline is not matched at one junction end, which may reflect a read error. The CDR3 sequence is CTSRDTGGTGELFF. The CDR3 DNA is TGTACCAGCAGAGATACAGGGGGCACCGGGGAGCTGTTTTTT. The gene calls are TRBV9 and TRBJ2-2, with 8 bases aligning to TRBD1. Germline values: CDR1 SGDLS, CDR2 YYNGEE. The CDR3 contains 14 residues.

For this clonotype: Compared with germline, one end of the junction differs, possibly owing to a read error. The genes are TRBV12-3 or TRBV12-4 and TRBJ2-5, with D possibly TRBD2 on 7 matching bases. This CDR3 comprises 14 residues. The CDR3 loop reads CATSEGGAPETQYF. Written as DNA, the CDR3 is TGTGCCACCAGTGAGGGGGGGGCCCCCGAGACCCAGTACTTC.

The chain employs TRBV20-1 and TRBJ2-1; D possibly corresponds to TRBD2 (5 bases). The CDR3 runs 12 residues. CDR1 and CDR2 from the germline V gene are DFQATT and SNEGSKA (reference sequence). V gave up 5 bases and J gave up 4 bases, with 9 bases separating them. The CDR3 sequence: CSASERYNEQFF. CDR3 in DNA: TGCAGTGCTTCTGAGCGGTACAATGAGCAGTTCTTC.

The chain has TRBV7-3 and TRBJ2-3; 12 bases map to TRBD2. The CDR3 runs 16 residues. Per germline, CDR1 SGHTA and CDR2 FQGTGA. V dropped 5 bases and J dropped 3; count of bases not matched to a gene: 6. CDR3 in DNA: TGTGCCAGCAGCCAGACTAGCGGGAGTGTAACAGATACGCAGTATTTT. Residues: CASSQTSGSVTDTQYF. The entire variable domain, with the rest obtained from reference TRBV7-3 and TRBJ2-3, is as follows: GAGVSQTPSNKVTEKGKYVELRCDPISGHTALYWYRQSLGQGPEFLIYFQGTGAADDSGLPNDRFFAVRPEGSVSTLKIQRTERGDSAVYLCASSQTSGSVTDTQYFGPGTRLTVL.

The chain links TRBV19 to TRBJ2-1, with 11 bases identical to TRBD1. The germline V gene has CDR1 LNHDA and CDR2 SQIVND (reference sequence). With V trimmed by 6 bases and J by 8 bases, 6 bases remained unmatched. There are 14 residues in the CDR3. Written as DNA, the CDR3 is TGTGCCAGTAGGAGGACAGGGGGCCGGGATGAGCAGTTCTTC. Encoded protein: CASRRTGGRDEQFF.

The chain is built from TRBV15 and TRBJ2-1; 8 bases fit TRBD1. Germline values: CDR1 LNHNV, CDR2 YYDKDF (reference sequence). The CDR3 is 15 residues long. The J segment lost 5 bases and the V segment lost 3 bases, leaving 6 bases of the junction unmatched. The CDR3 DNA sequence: TGTGCCACCAGCAGGTTACCGGGACAGGACAATGAGCAGTTCTTC. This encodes CATSRLPGQDNEQFF.

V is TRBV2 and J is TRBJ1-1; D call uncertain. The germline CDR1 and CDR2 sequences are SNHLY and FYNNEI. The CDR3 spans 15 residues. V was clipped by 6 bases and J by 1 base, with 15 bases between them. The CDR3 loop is CASRSQTAANTEAFF. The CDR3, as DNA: TGTGCCAGCAGGTCCCAGACTGCAGCGAACACTGAAGCTTTCTTT.

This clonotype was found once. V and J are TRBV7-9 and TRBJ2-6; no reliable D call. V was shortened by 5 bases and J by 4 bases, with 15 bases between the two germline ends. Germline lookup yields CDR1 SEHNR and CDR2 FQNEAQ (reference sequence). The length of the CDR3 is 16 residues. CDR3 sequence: CASSLKRSSGANVLTF. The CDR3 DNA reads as TGTGCCAGCAGCCTAAAGAGGAGCTCAGGGGCCAACGTCCTGACTTTC.

Written as DNA, the CDR3 is TGTGCCAGCAGCTCGACCGGGACTAGCGGGAACCGCGATACGCAGTATTTT. This codes for CASSSTGTSGNRDTQYF. The genes are TRBV7-2 and TRBJ2-3; TRBD2 aligns across 13 bases. This CDR3 spans 17 amino acids. Germline V CDR1 and CDR2: SGHTA, FQGNSA. V shed 4 bases, J shed 6 bases, and the junction held 10 bases outside the gene matches.

In nucleotides, the CDR3 is TGTGCCAGTAGTATTCCGGGACACTACTCTGGGGCCAACGTCCTGACTTTC. Translation: CASSIPGHYSGANVLTF. The rearrangement links TRBV19 to TRBJ2-6; maybe TRBD1 (6 bases). The V gene's germline CDR1 is LNHDA and CDR2 SQIVND (reference sequence). Trimming stripped 3 bases from V and 0 bases from J, with 12 bases between. CDR3 length: 17 residues.

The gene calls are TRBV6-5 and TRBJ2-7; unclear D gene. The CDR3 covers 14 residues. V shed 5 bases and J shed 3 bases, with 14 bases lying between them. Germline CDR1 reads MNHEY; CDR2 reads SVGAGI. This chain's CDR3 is CASSEAARYYEQYF. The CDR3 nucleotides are TGTGCCAGCAGTGAAGCCGCAAGGTACTACGAGCAGTACTTC.

The CDR3 protein is CASSPSALGKTNEKLFF. The CDR3 DNA reads TGTGCCAGCAGCCCATCGGCCCTAGGCAAAACTAATGAAAAACTGTTTTTT. The chain has TRBV7-9 and TRBJ1-4; the D is unclear. Trimming removed 5 bases from V and 1 base from J, with 17 bases in between. CDR1 and CDR2 from the germline V gene are SEHNR and FQNEAQ (reference sequence). The CDR3 spans 17 residues. The entire variable domain, with the rest obtained from reference TRBV7-9 and TRBJ1-4, is as follows: DTGVSQNPRHKITKRGQNVTFRCDPISEHNRLYWYRQTLGQGPEFLTYFQNEAQLEKSRLLSDRFSAERPKGSFSTLEIQRTEQGDSAMYLCASSPSALGKTNEKLFFGSGTQLSVL.